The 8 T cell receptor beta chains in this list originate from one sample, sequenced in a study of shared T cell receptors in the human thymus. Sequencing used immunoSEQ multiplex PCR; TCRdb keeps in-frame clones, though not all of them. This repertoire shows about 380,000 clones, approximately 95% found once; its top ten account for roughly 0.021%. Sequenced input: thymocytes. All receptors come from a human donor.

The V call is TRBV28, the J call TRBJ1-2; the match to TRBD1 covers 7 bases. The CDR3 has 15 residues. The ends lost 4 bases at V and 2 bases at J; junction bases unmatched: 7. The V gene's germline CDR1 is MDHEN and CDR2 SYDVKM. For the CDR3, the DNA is TGTGCCAGCAGTTCCCTCGGGACAGCCAACTATGGCTACACCTTC. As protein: CASSSLGTANYGYTF.

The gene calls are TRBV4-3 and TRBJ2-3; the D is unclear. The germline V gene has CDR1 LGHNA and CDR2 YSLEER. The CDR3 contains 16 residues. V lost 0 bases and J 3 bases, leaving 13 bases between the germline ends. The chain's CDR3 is CASSQDPAGITDTQYF. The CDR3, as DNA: TGCGCCAGCAGCCAAGATCCGGCAGGCATAACAGATACGCAGTATTTT.

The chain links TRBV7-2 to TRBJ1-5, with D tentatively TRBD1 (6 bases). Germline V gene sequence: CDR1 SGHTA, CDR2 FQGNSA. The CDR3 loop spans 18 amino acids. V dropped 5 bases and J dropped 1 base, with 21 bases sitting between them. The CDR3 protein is CASSITGADFLSNQPQHF. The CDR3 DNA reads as TGTGCCAGCAGCATAACGGGGGCCGACTTCTTGAGCAATCAGCCCCAGCATTTT.

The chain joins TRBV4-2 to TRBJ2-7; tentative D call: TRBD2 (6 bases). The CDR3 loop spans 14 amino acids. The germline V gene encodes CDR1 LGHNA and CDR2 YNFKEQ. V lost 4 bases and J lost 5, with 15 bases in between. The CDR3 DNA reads TGTGCCAGCAGCCTCGGAGGGCCCTCAGACGAGCAGTACTTC. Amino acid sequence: CASSLGGPSDEQYF.

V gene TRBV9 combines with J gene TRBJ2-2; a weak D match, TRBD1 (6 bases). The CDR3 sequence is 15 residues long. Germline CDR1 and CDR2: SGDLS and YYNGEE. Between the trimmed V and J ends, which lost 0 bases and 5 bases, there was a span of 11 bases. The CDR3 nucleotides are TGTGCCAGCAGCGTAGCAGGGGCATGGACCGGGGAGCTGTTTTTT. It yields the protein CASSVAGAWTGELFF.

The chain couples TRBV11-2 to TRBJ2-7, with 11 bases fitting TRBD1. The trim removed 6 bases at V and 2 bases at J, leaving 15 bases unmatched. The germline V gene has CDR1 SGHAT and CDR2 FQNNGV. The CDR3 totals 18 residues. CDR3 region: CASRPRDRGTLSTYEQYF. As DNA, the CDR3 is TGTGCCAGCAGACCCCGGGACAGGGGGACCCTTTCGACCTACGAGCAGTACTTC. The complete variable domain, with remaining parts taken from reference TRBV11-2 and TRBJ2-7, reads EAGVAQSPRYKIIEKRQSVAFWCNPISGHATLYWYQQILGQGPKLLIQFQNNGVVDDSQLPKDRFSAERLKGVDSTLKIQPAKLEDSAVYLCASRPRDRGTLSTYEQYFGPGTRLTVT.

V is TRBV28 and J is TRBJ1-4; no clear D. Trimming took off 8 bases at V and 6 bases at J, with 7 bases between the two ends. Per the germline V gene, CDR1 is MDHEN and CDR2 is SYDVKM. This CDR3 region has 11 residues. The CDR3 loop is CASGPYEKLFF. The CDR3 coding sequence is TGTGCCAGCGGGCCGTATGAAAAACTGTTTTTT.

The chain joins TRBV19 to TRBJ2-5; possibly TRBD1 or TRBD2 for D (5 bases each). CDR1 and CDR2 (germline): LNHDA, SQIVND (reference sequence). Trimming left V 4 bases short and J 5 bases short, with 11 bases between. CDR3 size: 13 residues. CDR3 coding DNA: TGTGCCAGTAGTAGGGACGGCTCGGAGACCCAGTACTTC. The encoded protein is CASSRDGSETQYF.